Below, 8 T cell receptor beta chains from the same sample are listed, as sequenced in a study of beta chain features in type 1 diabetes (dated by TCRdb to the late 2010s). The study at large found these results: In all four CD4+ subsets, TCRB CDR3 length was moderately but significantly shorter in type 1 diabetes patients.

Their specific antigens are unknown. The library relied on the immunoSEQ multiplex PCR assay. The entire isolated RNA was reverse transcribed using the High Capacity cDNA Reverse Transcription Kit, and thus expressed TCRB transcripts were sequenced. The table was pulled from immuneACCESS by TCRdb, which kept in-frame rearrangements only. Such tables lose some clones; where checked, under half of the loss comes from unresolved V genes, and the rest has no known cause. This sample is represented by roughly 140,000 clones; 10% of them were singletons. Jointly, the top ten make up more than 0.45% of the sample. Material: central memory CD4+ T cells from blood. These receptors were obtained from a young man with type 1 diabetes.

V is TRBV5-6 and J is TRBJ2-3; no clear D. V was pared by 4 bases and J by 0 bases, with 9 bases between. Per germline, CDR1 SGHDT and CDR2 YYEEEE. The CDR3 totals 14 residues. CDR3 DNA sequence: TGTGCCAGCAGCCTGGGTCCTAGCACAGATACGCAGTATTTT. Translation gives CASSLGPSTDTQYF. The full variable domain, in which reference TRBV5-6 and TRBJ2-3 provide the parts outside the CDR3, is DAGVTQSPTHLIKTRGQQVTLRCSPKSGHDTVSWYQQALGQGPQFIFQYYEEEERQRGNFPDRFSGHQFPNYSSELNVNALLLGDSALYLCASSLGPSTDTQYFGPGTRLTVL.

The chain carries TRBV9 and TRBJ2-7; D may be TRBD2 (6 bases). The germline gives CDR1 SGDLS, CDR2 YYNGEE. This CDR3 spans 13 amino acids. Trimming took off 4 bases at V and 4 bases at J, with 12 bases between the two ends. This CDR3 is CASSSNGGYEQYF. As DNA, the CDR3 is TGTGCCAGCAGCTCAAATGGGGGGTACGAGCAGTACTTC.

The chain links TRBV14 to TRBJ2-5; D is possibly TRBD1 (6 bases). The ends were cut back, 8 bases at V and 2 bases at J, with 15 bases in the middle. Germline values: CDR1 SGHDN, CDR2 FVKESK. CDR3 size: 14 residues. CDR3 residues: CASRSTGSQETQYF. Written as DNA, the CDR3 is TGTGCCAGCCGATCGACAGGCTCTCAAGAGACCCAGTACTTC. The full variable domain, rest sourced from reference TRBV14 and TRBJ2-5, is EAGVTQFPSHSVIEKGQTVTLRCDPISGHDNLYWYRRVMGKEIKFLLHFVKESKQDESGMPNNRFLAERTGGTYSTLKVQPAELEDSGVYFCASRSTGSQETQYFGPGTRLLVL.

The CDR3 bases are TGTGCCAGCAGCCCAGCGGGAGGCACAGATACGCAGTATTTT. It is translated as CASSPAGGTDTQYF. The J gene is TRBJ2-3, the V gene TRBV7-2; 8 bases line up with TRBD2. This CDR3 comprises 14 residues. With 5 bases clipped from V and 1 base from J, the junction kept 2 bases outside the gene matches. CDR1 and CDR2 (germline): SGHTA, FQGNSA.

This chain links TRBV7-2 with TRBJ2-7; D may be TRBD1 (5 bases). Trimming cost V 2 bases and J 4 bases, with 9 bases left between them. Germline-derived CDR1 and CDR2 are SGHTA and FQGNSA. CDR3 size: 13 residues. CDR3 loop: CASSLTREYEQYF. The CDR3 nucleotides read TGTGCCAGCAGCTTAACCAGGGAATACGAGCAGTACTTC.

There are a few counts of this clone. The V gene is TRBV7-7, the J gene TRBJ2-1, with unresolved D. The CDR3 spans 13 residues. Germline loops: CDR1 SSHAT, CDR2 FNYEAQ (reference sequence). Trimming removed 2 bases from V and 5 bases from J, with 7 bases in between. CDR3 residues: CASSLNEDNEQFF. As DNA, the CDR3 is TGTGCCAGCAGCTTAAATGAGGACAATGAGCAGTTCTTC.

This clone turned up a few times. The rearrangement links TRBV14 to TRBJ2-3; maybe TRBD2 (6 bases). Trimming left V 4 bases short and J 3 bases short, with 14 bases between. Looked up from germline, CDR1 is SGHDN and CDR2 is FVKESK. This CDR3 spans 15 amino acids. This CDR3 is CASSRTYSGTDTQYF. CDR3 sequence (DNA): TGTGCCAGCAGCCGAACGTATAGCGGAACAGATACGCAGTATTTT.

The gene calls are TRBV6-1 and TRBJ1-5, with no clear D. The CDR3 loop spans 14 amino acids. The V gene lost 6 bases and the J gene lost 1 base, with 10 bases spanning the gap. CDR1 and CDR2 (germline): MNHNS, SASEGT. The CDR3 region has the DNA TGTGCCAGCAGGCCTGCTACGAGCAATCAGCCCCAGCATTTT. It encodes CASRPATSNQPQHF.